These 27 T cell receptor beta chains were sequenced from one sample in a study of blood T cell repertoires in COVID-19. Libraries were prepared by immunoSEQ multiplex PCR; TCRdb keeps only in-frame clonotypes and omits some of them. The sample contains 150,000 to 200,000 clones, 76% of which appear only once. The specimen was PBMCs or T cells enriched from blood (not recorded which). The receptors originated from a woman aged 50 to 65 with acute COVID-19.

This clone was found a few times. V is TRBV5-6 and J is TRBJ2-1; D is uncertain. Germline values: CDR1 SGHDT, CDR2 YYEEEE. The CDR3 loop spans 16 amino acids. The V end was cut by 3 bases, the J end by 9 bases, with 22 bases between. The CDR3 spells CASSSSVDLKRSEQFF. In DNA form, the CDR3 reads TGTGCCAGCAGCTCTTCCGTTGACCTTAAGCGAAGTGAGCAGTTCTTC.

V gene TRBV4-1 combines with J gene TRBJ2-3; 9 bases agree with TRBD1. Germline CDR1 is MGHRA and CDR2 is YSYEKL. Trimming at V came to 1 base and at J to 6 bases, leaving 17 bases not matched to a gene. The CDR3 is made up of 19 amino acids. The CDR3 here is CASSQGARGQGKGRDTQYF. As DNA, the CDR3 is TGCGCCAGCAGCCAAGGAGCGAGGGGACAGGGTAAAGGAAGGGATACGCAGTATTTT.

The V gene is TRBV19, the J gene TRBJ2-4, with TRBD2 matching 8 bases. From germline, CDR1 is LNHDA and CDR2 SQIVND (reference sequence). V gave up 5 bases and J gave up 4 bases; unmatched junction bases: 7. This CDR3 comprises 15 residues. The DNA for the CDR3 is TGTGCCAGTAGTGGCCATAGCGGGGCAAAAAACATTCAGTACTTC. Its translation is CASSGHSGAKNIQYF.

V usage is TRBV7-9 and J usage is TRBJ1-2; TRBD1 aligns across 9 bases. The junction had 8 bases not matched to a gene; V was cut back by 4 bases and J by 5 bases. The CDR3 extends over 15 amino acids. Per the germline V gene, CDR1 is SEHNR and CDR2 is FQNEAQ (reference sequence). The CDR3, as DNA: TGTGCCAGCAGCTCACCGGGACAGGGAAGGTATGGCTACACCTTC. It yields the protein CASSSPGQGRYGYTF.

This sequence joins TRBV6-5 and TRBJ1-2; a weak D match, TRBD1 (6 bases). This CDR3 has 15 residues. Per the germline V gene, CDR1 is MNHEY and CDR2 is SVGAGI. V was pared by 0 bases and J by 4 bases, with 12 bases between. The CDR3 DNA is TGTGCCAGCAGTTACTCGGACAGACTAAGCTATGGCTACACCTTC. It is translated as CASSYSDRLSYGYTF.

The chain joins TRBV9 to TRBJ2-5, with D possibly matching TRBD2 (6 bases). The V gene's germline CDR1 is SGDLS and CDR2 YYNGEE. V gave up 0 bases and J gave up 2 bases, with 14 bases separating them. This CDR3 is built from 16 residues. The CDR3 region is CASSVGYGGGQETQYF. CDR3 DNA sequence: TGTGCCAGCAGCGTAGGTTACGGGGGAGGACAAGAGACCCAGTACTTC.

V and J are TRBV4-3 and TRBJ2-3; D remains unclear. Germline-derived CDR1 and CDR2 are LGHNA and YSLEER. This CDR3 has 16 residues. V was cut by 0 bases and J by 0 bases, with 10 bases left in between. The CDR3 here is CASSQDSVSSTDTQYF. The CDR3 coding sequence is TGCGCCAGCAGCCAAGATTCGGTATCTAGCACAGATACGCAGTATTTT.

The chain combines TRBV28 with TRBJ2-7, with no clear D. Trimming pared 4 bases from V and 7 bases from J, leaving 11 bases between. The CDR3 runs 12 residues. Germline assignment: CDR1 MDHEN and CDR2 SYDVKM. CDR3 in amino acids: CASSSMMEEQYV. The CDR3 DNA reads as TGTGCCAGCAGTTCTATGATGGAGGAGCAGTACGTC.

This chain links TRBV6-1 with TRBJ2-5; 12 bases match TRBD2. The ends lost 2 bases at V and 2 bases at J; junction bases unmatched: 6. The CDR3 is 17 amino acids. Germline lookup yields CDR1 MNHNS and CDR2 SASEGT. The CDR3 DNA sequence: TGTGCCAGCAGTGAACCGGTACTAGCGGGGGGACAAGAGACCCAGTACTTC. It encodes CASSEPVLAGGQETQYF.

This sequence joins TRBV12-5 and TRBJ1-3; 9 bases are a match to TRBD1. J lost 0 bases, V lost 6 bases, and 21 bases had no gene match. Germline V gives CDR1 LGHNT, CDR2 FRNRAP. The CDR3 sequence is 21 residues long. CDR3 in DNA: TGTGCTAGTGGGTACATCAACAGGGGGCTGGTGACAAGCGACTCTGGAAACACCATATATTTT. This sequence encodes CASGYINRGLVTSDSGNTIYF.

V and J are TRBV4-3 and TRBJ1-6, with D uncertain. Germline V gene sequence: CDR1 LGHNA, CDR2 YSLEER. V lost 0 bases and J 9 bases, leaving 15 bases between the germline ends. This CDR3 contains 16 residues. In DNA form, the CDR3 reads TGCGCCAGCAGCCAAGATTTAAGGAGGGAGGCTTCACCCCTCCACTTT. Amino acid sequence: CASSQDLRREASPLHF.

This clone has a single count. CDR3 DNA: TGTGCCAGCAGCCCCCGGTGGAATGAGCAGTTCTTC. Translated, it gives CASSPRWNEQFF. The chain links TRBV7-9 to TRBJ2-1; D not resolved. Per germline, CDR1 SEHNR and CDR2 FQNEAQ (reference sequence). The CDR3 is 12 residues long. Trimming pared 5 bases from V and 7 bases from J, leaving 9 bases between. The full variable domain, in which reference TRBV7-9 and TRBJ2-1 provide the parts outside the CDR3, is DTGVSQNPRHKITKRGQNVTFRCDPISEHNRLYWYRQTLGQGPEFLTYFQNEAQLEKSRLLSDRFSAERPKGSFSTLEIQRTEQGDSAMYLCASSPRWNEQFFGPGTRLTVL.

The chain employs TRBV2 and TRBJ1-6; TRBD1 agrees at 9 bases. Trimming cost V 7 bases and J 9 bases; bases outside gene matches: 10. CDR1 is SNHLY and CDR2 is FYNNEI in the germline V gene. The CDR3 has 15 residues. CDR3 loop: CASTELGTGSSPLHF. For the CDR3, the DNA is TGTGCCAGCACCGAACTCGGGACAGGGAGTTCACCCCTCCACTTT.

The CDR3: CAWRRINTEAFF. In DNA form, the CDR3 reads TGTGCCTGGAGGAGGATTAACACTGAAGCTTTCTTT. V gene TRBV30 combines with J gene TRBJ1-1, with unresolved D. Germline CDR1 and CDR2: GTSNPN and SVGIG (reference sequence). Trimming pared 3 bases from V and 2 bases from J, leaving 7 bases between. This CDR3 region has 12 residues.

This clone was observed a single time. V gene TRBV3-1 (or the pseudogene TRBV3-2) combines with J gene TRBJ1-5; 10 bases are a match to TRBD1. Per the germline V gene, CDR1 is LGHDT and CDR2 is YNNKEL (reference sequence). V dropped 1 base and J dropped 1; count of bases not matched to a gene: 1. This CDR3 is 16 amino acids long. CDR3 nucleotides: TGTGCCAGCAGCCAAGGGACAGGGGGGAGCAATCAGCCCCAGCATTTT. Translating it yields CASSQGTGGSNQPQHF.

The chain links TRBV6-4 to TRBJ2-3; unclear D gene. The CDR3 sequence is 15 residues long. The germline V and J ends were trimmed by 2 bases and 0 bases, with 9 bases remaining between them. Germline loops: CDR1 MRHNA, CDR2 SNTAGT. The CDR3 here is CASSDPSGSTDTQYF. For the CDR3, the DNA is TGTGCCAGCAGTGACCCTTCCGGTAGCACAGATACGCAGTATTTT.

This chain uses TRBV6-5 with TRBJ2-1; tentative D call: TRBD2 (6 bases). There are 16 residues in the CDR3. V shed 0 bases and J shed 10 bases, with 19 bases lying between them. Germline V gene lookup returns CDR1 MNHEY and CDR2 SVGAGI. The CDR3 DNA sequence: TGTGCCAGCAGTTACTCGGTCTTTGAGGTCGGAGGGGAGCAGTTCTTC. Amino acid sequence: CASSYSVFEVGGEQFF.

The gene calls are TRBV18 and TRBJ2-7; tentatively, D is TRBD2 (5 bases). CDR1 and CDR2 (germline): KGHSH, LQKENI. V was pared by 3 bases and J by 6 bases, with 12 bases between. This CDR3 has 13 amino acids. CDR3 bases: TGTGCCAGCTCACCGGTGGGTGGAGGCGAGCAGTACGTC. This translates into CASSPVGGGEQYV.

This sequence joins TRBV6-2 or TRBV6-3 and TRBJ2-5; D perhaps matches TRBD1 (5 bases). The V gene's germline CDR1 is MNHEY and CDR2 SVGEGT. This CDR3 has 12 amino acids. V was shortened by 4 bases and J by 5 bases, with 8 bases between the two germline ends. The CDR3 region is CASSWGRETQYF. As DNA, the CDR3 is TGTGCCAGCAGTTGGGGCCGGGAGACCCAGTACTTC.

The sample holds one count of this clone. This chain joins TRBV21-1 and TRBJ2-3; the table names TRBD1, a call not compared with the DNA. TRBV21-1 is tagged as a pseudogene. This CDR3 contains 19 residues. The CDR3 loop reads CASSKVGNGDRVGGDTQYF. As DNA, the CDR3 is TGTGCCAGCAGCAAAGTTGGTAATGGGGACAGGGTCGGCGGAGATACGCAGTATTTT.

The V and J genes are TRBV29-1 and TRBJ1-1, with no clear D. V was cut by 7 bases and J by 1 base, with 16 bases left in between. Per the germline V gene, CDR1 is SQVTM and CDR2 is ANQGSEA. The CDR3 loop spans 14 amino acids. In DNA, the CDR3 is TGCAGCGCCGAGTTTCGGGGAAAGAACACTGAAGCTTTCTTT. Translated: CSAEFRGKNTEAFF.

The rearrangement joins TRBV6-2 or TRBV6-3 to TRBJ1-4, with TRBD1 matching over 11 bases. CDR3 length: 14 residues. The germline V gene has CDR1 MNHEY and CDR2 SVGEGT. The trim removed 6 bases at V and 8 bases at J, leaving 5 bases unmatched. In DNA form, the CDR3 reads TGTGCCAGCAGCCATGGACAGGGGGCGGAAAAACTGTTTTTT. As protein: CASSHGQGAEKLFF.

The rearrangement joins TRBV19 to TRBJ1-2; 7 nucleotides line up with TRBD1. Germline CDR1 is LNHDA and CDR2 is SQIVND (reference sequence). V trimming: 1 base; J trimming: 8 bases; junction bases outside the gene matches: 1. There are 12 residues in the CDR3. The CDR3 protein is CASSIGQGGYTF. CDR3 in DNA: TGTGCCAGTAGTATAGGACAGGGCGGCTACACCTTC.

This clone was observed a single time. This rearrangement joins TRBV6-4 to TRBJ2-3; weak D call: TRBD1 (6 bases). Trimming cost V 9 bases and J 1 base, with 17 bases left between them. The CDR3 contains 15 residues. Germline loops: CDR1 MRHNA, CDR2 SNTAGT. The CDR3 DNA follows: TGTGCCAGTCACACATCGGCAGGGGGCACAGATACGCAGTATTTT. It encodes CASHTSAGGTDTQYF.

In nucleotides, the CDR3 is TGTGCCAGCAGCCAACAGACAGGAAAGAGAGTGCAGTATTTT. Translated: CASSQQTGKRVQYF. V usage is TRBV7-9 and J usage is TRBJ2-3; D might be TRBD1 (6 bases). The CDR3 totals 14 residues. V dropped 5 bases and J dropped 11 bases, with 20 bases sitting between them. Germline CDR1 is SEHNR and CDR2 is FQNEAQ (reference sequence).

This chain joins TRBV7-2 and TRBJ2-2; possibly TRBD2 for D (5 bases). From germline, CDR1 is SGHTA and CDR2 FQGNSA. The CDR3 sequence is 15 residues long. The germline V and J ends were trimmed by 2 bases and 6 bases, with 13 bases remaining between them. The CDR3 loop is CASSLRTPSAGELFF. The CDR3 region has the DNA TGTGCCAGCAGCTTACGGACTCCAAGCGCCGGGGAGCTGTTTTTT.

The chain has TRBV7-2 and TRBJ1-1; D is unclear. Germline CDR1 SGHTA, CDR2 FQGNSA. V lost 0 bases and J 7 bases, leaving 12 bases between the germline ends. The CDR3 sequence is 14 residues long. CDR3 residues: CASSLAAPNVEAFF. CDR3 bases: TGTGCCAGCAGCTTAGCGGCCCCCAACGTTGAAGCTTTCTTT.